Listed here is a single TCR beta chain. The sample originates from a study of control samples from healthy donors and cancer patients. This table comes from immunoSEQ multiplex PCR, and its TCRdb copy is limited to in-frame clones, with some not included. The sample holds about 75,000 clones; roughly 94% are singletons and the top ten take 6% to 8%. Germline V gene sequence: CDR1 MDHEN, CDR2 SYDVKM. This CDR3 has 12 residues. V was shortened by 3 bases and J by 7 bases, with 4 bases between the two germline ends. This sequence joins TRBV28 and TRBJ1-6; D is undetermined. Sample: blood. The TCR sequence derives from a woman aged 35 to 49 in good health. Here the CDR3 DNA reads TGTGCCAGCAGTTTCGGCAATTCACCCCTCCACTTT. It codes for CASSFGNSPLHF.